The 12 T cell receptor beta chains in this list originate from one sample, sequenced in a study of naive and memory T cell subsets. Points from the study as a whole: Naive repertoires, especially CD8, held a few larger clonotypes, possibly memory cells re-expressing CD45RA.

No antigen has been identified for these receptors. The beta constant-region primer was an equimolar mix of two oligonucleotides covering TRBC1 and TRBC2. Ligated cDNA was amplified by four rounds of PCR with nested alpha and beta constant-region primers and SP2. One entry per CDR3 protein, called by TCRdb with MiXCR from the UMI-ligation and nested PCR reads. This table holds about 150,000 distinct CDR3 sequences, about 23% found once. Sequenced sample: naive CD4+ T cells from blood. Receptors were obtained from a human donor in good health.

This sequence joins TRBV10-1 and TRBJ2-3; unclear D gene. V lost 5 bases, J lost 0 bases, and 6 bases lay in between. The CDR3 extends over 13 amino acids. The germline V gene has CDR1 WNHNN and CDR2 SYGVQD (reference sequence). CDR3 region: CASSSVSTDTQYF. DNA for the CDR3: TGCGCCAGCAGTTCAGTAAGCACAGATACGCAGTATTTT.

For this clonotype: Germline and junction disagree at one end, which may indicate a read error. This chain uses TRBV12-3 or TRBV12-4 with TRBJ2-1, with D perhaps matching TRBD1 (5 bases). The CDR3 is made up of 16 amino acids. CDR3 loop: CASSPSLVAMDNEKFF. The CDR3 DNA sequence: TGTGCCAGCAGTCCATCGCTAGTGGCTATGGACAATGAGAAGTTCTTC.

V and J are TRBV29-1 and TRBJ2-1; tentatively, D is TRBD2 (6 bases). CDR3 length equals 12 residues. The V gene lost 8 bases and the J gene lost 6 bases, with 14 bases spanning the gap. Germline values: CDR1 SQVTM, CDR2 ANQGSEA. DNA for the CDR3: TGCAGCAACACCCTGGGGGGCAATGAGCAGTTCTTC. This translates into CSNTLGGNEQFF.

This clonotype showed up just a few times. This chain connects TRBV28 to TRBJ1-2, with D uncertain. Per the germline V gene, CDR1 is MDHEN and CDR2 is SYDVKM. CDR3 size: 12 residues. V shed 3 bases and J shed 8 bases, with 10 bases lying between them. For the CDR3, the DNA is TGTGCCAGCAGTTTTGCCGTGTACGGCTACACCTTC. Protein sequence: CASSFAVYGYTF.

This clonotype has just a few counts. CDR3 coding DNA: TGTGCCAGCAGTTCAGGATATTATAGCAATCAGCCCCAGCATTTT. Translated: CASSSGYYSNQPQHF. V usage is TRBV12-3 or TRBV12-4 and J usage is TRBJ1-5, with D hard to call. Trimming removed 4 bases at V and 0 bases at J, with 10 bases between. The CDR3 contains 15 residues.

The table lists this clonotype with a few counts. The chain joins TRBV11-2 to TRBJ1-2, with a tentative D call TRBD1 (6 bases). This CDR3 spans 16 amino acids. The ends were cut back, 3 bases at V and 8 bases at J, with 22 bases in the middle. CDR1 is SGHAT, CDR2 FQNNGV, per germline. The CDR3 reads CASSFTGTDGRRGYTF. DNA of the CDR3: TGTGCCAGCAGCTTTACAGGGACGGACGGTCGAAGGGGCTACACCTTC.

The genes are TRBV6-5 and TRBJ1-5, with D possibly matching TRBD1 (6 bases). The V gene's germline CDR1 is MNHEY and CDR2 SVGAGI. Trimming took 6 bases from V and 4 from J, leaving 13 bases between them. CDR3 length: 14 amino acids. CDR3 DNA sequence: TGTGCCAGCAGGAGACCGGGACAAAATCAGCCCCAGCATTTT. As protein: CASRRPGQNQPQHF.

This chain connects TRBV2 to TRBJ2-5; no clear D gene. V was cut by 2 bases and J by 5 bases, with 12 bases left in between. The CDR3 has 14 residues. CDR1 and CDR2 (germline): SNHLY, FYNNEI. The CDR3: CASSERPPNETQYF. CDR3 nucleotide sequence: TGTGCCAGCAGTGAAAGGCCCCCCAACGAGACCCAGTACTTC. The entire variable domain, with the rest obtained from reference TRBV2 and TRBJ2-5, is as follows: EPEVTQTPSHQVTQMGQEVILRCVPISNHLYFYWYRQILGQKVEFLVSFYNNEISEKSEIFDDQFSVERPDGSNFTLKIRSTKLEDSAMYFCASSERPPNETQYFGPGTRLLVL.

The chain joins TRBV5-1 to TRBJ1-1; 7 bases agree with TRBD1. The trim removed 5 bases at V and 2 bases at J, leaving 9 bases unmatched. This CDR3 region has 15 residues. The V gene's germline CDR1 is SGHRS and CDR2 YFSETQ. The CDR3 bases are TGCGCCAGCAGAACCCTCGACAGGGTAAACACTGAAGCTTTCTTT. It specifies CASRTLDRVNTEAFF. Complete variable domain (other parts from reference TRBV5-1 and TRBJ1-1): KAGVTQTPRYLIKTRGQQVTLSCSPISGHRSVSWYQQTPGQGLQFLFEYFSETQRNKGNFPGRFSGRQFSNSRSEMNVSTLELGDSALYLCASRTLDRVNTEAFFGQGTRLTVV.

This clonotype showed up just a few times. The chain has TRBV7-6 and TRBJ1-5; D is unresolved. Trimming took 1 base from V and 2 from J, leaving 9 bases between them. The CDR3 consists of 15 residues. CDR1 is SGHVS and CDR2 is FNYEAQ in the germline V gene. The CDR3, as DNA: TGTGCCAGCAGCTTAGAGGGTACGGGCAATCAGCCCCAGCATTTT. It specifies CASSLEGTGNQPQHF.

The V and J genes are TRBV27 and TRBJ2-7; TRBD1 aligns across 7 bases. Germline CDR1 reads MNHEY; CDR2 reads SMNVEV (reference sequence). The CDR3 is 17 amino acids. The trim removed 2 bases at V and 5 bases at J, leaving 15 bases unmatched. The CDR3 sequence: CASSLKPWIGGNHEQYF. The CDR3 nucleotides read TGTGCCAGCAGTTTAAAACCGTGGATAGGGGGCAACCACGAGCAGTACTTC.

The genes are TRBV11-2 and TRBJ2-3; maybe TRBD2 (6 bases). Germline V gene lookup returns CDR1 SGHAT and CDR2 FQNNGV. This CDR3 is 14 amino acids long. V lost 0 bases and J 5 bases, leaving 9 bases between the germline ends. CDR3 in DNA: TGTGCCAGCAGCTTAGAACTAGCTCTAGATACGCAGTATTTT. This codes for CASSLELALDTQYF.